The entry below describes one T cell receptor (beta chain). The antigen is undetermined. The assay was immunoSEQ multiplex PCR, and TCRdb's table has in-frame clones only and misses some. The table shows about 2,500,000 clones, with approximately 94% occurring only once. V lost 6 bases to trimming and J lost 6 bases; unmatched junction nucleotides: 10. Germline V gives CDR1 KGHSH, CDR2 LQKENI. The CDR3 is made up of 15 amino acids. This sample was included in a study of shared clonotypes between healthy human individuals. Study-level findings and limits: On the whole, naive subsets had larger estimated richness than memory subsets had.

This chain connects TRBV18 to TRBJ2-3, with 9 bases fitting TRBD2. The source is a man aged 18 to 29 in good health. Sequencing was performed on naive CD4+ T cells sorted from blood. Subset defined: CD45RA+ positively selected. The CDR3 DNA follows: TGTGCCAGCTCTGGAGCGGGAGGTCCGAGGGATACGCAGTATTTT. Its protein is CASSGAGGPRDTQYF.